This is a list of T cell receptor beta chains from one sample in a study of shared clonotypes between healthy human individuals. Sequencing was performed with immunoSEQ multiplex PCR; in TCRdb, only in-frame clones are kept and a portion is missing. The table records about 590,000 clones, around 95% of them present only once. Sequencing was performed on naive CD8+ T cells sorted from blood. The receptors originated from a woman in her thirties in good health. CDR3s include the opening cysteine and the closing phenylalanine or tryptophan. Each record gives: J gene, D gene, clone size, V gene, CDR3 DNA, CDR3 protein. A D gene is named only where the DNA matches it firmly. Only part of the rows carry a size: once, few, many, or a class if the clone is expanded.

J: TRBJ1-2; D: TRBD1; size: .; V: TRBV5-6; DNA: TGTGCCAGCAGCGTGGACAGGGTCCATGGCTACACCTTC; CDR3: CASSVDRVHGYTF
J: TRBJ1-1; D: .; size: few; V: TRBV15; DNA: TGTGCCACCAGCCCCCGGGGGGATGAAGCTTTCTTT; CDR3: CATSPRGDEAFF
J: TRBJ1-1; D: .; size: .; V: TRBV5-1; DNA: TGCGCCAGCAGCTTGCGGGGATCCACTGAAGCTTTCTTT; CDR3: CASSLRGSTEAFF
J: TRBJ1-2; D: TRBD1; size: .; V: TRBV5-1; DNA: TGCGCCAGCAGCCCGGGACAGGGGGTCCTTGGCTACACCTTC; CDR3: CASSPGQGVLGYTF
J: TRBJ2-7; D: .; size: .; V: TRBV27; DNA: TGTGCCACCCTAGGGGCCTCCTACGAGCAGTACTTC; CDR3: CATLGASYEQYF
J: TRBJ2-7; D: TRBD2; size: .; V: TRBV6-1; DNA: TGTGCCAGCAGAGCAGAGCTAGCGGGCTCCTACGAGCAGTACTTC; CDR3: CASRAELAGSYEQYF
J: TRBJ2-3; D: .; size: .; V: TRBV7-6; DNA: TGTGCCAGCAGCTTAGGGTGGGGGGACACAGATACGCAGTATTTT; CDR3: CASSLGWGDTDTQYF
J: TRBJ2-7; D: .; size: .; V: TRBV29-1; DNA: TGCAGCGTTGAAATCGACGCTCGTGACGCGGGGTCCTACGAGCAGTACTTC; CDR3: CSVEIDARDAGSYEQYF
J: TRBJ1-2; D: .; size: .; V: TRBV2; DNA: TGTGCCAGCAGCCCTGGTGGGGACTATGGCTACACCTTC; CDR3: CASSPGGDYGYTF
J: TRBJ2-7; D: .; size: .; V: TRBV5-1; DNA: TGCGCCAGCAGCTTTAGCTTTTCCTACGAGCAGTACTTC; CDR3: CASSFSFSYEQYF
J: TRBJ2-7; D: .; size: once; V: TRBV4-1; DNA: TGCGCCTTAAGGAAGGACTTCCCTGCCTACGAGCAGTACTTC; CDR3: CALRKDFPAYEQYF
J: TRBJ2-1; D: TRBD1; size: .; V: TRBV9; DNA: TGTGCCAGCAGCACTCCGGGACAGGGGGCGAGTGGTGAGCAGTTCTTC; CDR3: CASSTPGQGASGEQFF
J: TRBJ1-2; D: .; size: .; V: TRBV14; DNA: TGTGCCAGCAGCCAAGATCTGGGCTATGGCTACACCTTC; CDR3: CASSQDLGYGYTF
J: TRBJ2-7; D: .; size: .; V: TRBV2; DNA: TGTGCCAGCAGTGAACTACCCCGTTCGCACGAGCAGTACTTC; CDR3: CASSELPRSHEQYF
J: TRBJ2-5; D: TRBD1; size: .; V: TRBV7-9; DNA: TGTGCCAGCAGCCGCCCGTCGGACAGGGTAGTCCAAGAGACCCAGTACTTC; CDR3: CASSRPSDRVVQETQYF